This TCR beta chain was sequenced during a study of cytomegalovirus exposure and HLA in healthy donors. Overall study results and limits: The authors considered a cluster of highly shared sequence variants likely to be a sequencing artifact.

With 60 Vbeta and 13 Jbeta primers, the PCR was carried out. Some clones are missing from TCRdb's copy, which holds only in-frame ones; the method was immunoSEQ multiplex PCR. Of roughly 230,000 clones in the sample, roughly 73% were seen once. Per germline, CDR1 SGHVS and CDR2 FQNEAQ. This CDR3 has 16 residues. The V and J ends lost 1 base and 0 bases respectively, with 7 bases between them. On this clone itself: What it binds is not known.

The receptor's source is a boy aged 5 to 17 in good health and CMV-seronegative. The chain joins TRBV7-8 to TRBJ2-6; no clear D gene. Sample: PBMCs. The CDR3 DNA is TGTGCCAGCAGCTTAGTGTCCTACTCTGGGGCCAACGTCCTGACTTTC. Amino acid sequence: CASSLVSYSGANVLTF. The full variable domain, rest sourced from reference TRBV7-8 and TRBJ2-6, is GAGVSQSPRYKVAKRGQDVALRCDPISGHVSLFWYQQALGQGPEFLTYFQNEAQLDKSGLPSDRFFAERPEGSVSTLKIQRTQQEDSAVYLCASSLVSYSGANVLTFGAGSRLTVL.